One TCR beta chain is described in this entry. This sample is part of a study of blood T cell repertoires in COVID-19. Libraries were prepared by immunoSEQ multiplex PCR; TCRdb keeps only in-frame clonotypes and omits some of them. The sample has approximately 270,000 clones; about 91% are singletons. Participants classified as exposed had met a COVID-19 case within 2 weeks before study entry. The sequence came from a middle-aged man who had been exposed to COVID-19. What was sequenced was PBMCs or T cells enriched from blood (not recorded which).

Here the CDR3 reads CASSVGGQVKNGYTF. DNA for the CDR3: TGTGCCAGCAGCGTAGGGGGACAGGTGAAGAATGGCTACACCTTC. The chain combines TRBV9 with TRBJ1-2; 8 nucleotides match TRBD1. Per germline, CDR1 SGDLS and CDR2 YYNGEE. The trim removed 0 bases at V and 6 bases at J, leaving 7 bases unmatched. The CDR3 spans 15 residues.